This record concerns one T cell receptor beta chain sequence. The CDR3 goes on 3 residues after the read ends, and that part is filled in from the germline J gene. This sample is part of a study of T cells in women clearing cervical HPV infection. Germline assignment: CDR1 MNHNS and CDR2 SASEGT. The CDR3 consists of 15 residues. Trimming at V came to 4 bases and at J to 5 bases, leaving 3 bases not matched to a gene. TCRdb's copy holds only in-frame clones and misses some; the assay was immunoSEQ multiplex PCR. The data include more than 40,000 clones; the top ten clones carry more than 0.8%. The rearrangement links TRBV6-1 to TRBJ2-2; 11 nucleotides agree with TRBD1. Sequencing was carried out using blood buffy coat. This TCR derives from a woman between 18 and 70 years old with a cervical HPV16 infection that either progressed to CIN3+ or cleared (not recorded which). The CDR3 protein is CASSVGTGGTGELFF. The DNA read from the CDR3 is TGTGCCAGCAGTGTCGGGACAGGGGGAACCGGGGAG.